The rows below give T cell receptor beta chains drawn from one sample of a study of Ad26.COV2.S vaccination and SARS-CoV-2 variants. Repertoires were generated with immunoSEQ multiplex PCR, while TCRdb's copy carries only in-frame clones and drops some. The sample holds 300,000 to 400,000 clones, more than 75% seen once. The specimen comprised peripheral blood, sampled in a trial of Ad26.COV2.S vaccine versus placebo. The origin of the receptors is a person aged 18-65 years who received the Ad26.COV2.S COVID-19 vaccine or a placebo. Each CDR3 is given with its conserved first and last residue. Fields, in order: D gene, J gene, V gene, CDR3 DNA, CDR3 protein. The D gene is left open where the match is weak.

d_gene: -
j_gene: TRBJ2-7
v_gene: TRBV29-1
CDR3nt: TGCAGCGTCGGCAGGGAGTACGAGCAGTACTTC
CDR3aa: CSVGREYEQYF

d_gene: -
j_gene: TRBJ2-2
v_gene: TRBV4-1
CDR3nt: TGCGCCAGCAGACACACGGGGACCGGGGAGCTGTTTTTT
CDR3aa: CASRHTGTGELFF

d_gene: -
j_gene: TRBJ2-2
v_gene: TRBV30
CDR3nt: TGTGCCTGGAGTCGAGGGACAAACACCGGGGAGCTGTTTTTT
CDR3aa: CAWSRGTNTGELFF

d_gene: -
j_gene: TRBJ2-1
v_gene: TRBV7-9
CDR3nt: TGTGCCAGCAGCGACAGCTTAGGGAGAGAGTACAATGAGCAGTTCTTC
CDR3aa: CASSDSLGREYNEQFF

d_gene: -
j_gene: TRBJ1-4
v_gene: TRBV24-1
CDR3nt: TGTGCCACCAGTGATGGGTCGAAAGAAAAACTGTTTTTT
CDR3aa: CATSDGSKEKLFF

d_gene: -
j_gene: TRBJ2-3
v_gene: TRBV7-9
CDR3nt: TGTGCCAGCAGCTTAGAAGGCACGACAGATACGCAGTATTTT
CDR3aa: CASSLEGTTDTQYF

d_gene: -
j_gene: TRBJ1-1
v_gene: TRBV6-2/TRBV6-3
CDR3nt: TGTGCCAGCAGTTACGGGAATCGTGCTGAAGCTTTCTTT
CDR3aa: CASSYGNRAEAFF

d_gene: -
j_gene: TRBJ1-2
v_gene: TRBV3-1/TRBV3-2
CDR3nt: TGTGCCAGCAGCCCCTTGGGGGCCTATGGCTACACCTTC
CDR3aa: CASSPLGAYGYTF

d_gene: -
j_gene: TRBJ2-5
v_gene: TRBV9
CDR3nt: TGTGCCAGCAGCGCGTTGAGCACTTCTATAGAGACCCAGTACTTC
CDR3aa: CASSALSTSIETQYF

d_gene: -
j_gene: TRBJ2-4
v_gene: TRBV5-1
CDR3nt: TGCGCCAGCGCTTCGACCCCCCCACAAGGAGAGAAAAACATTCAGTACTTC
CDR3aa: CASASTPPQGEKNIQYF

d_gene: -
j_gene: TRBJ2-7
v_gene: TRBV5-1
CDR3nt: TGCGCCAGCAGCCTGACAGGCTTGGGCGAGCAGTACTTC
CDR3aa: CASSLTGLGEQYF

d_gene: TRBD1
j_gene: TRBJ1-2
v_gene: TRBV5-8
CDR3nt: TGTGCCAGCGAACTCTACAGGGGGTTGGTTAACTATGGCTACACCTTC
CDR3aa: CASELYRGLVNYGYTF

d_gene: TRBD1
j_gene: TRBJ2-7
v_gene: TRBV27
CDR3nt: TGTGCCAGCAGTTTCACACAGGGGTACGAGCAGTACTTC
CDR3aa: CASSFTQGYEQYF

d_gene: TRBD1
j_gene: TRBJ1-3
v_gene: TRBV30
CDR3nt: TGTGCCTGGATCAGGACAGGAACTGGAAACACCATATATTTT
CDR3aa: CAWIRTGTGNTIYF

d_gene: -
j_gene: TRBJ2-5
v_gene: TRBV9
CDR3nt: TGTGCCAGCAGCGTAGAGGCTTGGGAGACCCAGTACTTC
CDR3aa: CASSVEAWETQYF

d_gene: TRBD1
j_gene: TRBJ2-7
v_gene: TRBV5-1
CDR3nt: TGCGCCAGCAGCTTTGGTATTGGGACAGGGGGTTTCGAAGAGCAGTACTTC
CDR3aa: CASSFGIGTGGFEEQYF

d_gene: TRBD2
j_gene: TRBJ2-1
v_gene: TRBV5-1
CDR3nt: TGCGCCAGCAGCTTGGCCCCGGTAGCGGGACGGTACAATGAGCAGTTCTTC
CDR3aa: CASSLAPVAGRYNEQFF

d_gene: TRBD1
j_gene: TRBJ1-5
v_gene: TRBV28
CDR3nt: TGTGCCAGCAGTTTTAGGGGGCTCGGCAATCAGCCCCAGCATTTT
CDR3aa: CASSFRGLGNQPQHF

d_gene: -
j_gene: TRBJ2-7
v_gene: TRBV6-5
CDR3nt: TGTGCCAGCAGTTACCCCGTAGGGACATCCTACGAGCAGTACTTC
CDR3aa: CASSYPVGTSYEQYF

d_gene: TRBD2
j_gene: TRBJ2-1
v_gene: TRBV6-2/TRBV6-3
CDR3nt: TGTGCCAGCAGTTACTTTGCGGGAGCGAGGAATGAGCAGTTCTTC
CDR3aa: CASSYFAGARNEQFF

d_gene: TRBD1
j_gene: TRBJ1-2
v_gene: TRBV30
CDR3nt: TGTGCCTGGAAAGGGACAGGGTTTGGCTACACCTTC
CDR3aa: CAWKGTGFGYTF

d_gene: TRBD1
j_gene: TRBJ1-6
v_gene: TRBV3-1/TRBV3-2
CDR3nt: TGTGCCAGCAGCCAAGAAAGTGGACAGGCGTATAATTCACCCCTCCACTTT
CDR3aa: CASSQESGQAYNSPLHF